This T cell receptor beta chain was captured in a study of T cell changes during pregnancy in multiple sclerosis. Per germline, CDR1 SNHLY and CDR2 FYNNEI. The CDR3 has 17 residues. Losses at the gene ends were 4 bases for V and 0 bases for J; bases not matched to a gene: 6. Sequencing used immunoSEQ multiplex PCR; TCRdb keeps in-frame clones, though not all of them. The sample lists about 45,000 clones; 90% to 97% were seen once. The specimen comprised peripheral blood, sampled in the second trimester of pregnancy. The rearrangement links TRBV2 to TRBJ2-2, with 9 bases identical to TRBD1. The receptor comes from a female donor with multiple sclerosis, enrolled in a pregnancy study. CDR3 in DNA: TGTGCCAGCAGTGGGCGGACAGGGGCGTCGAACACCGGGGAGCTGTTTTTT. Translating gives CASSGRTGASNTGELFF.